The present T cell receptor beta chain was sequenced within a study of shared clonotypes between healthy human individuals. Study-level background: The composition of the donors was a couple of women and a few men aged 18 to 49.

CDR1 and CDR2 from the germline V gene are MDHEN and SYDVKM. V shed 5 bases, J shed 4 bases, and the junction held 15 bases outside the gene matches. The CDR3 is 17 residues long. Authors' data handling: ImmunoSEQ sequences covered only the junction and lacked quality scores; filtering therefore differed. The table came from immunoSEQ multiplex PCR; TCRdb's copy has only in-frame clones and leaves some out. D and trimming were read from the DNA, whereas the V and J calls and clone size are those reported in that table. The profile covers 450,000 to 600,000 clones, with roughly 78% appearing a single time and 13% taken by the ten largest. The donors were all Caucasian adults (living in Nashville, Tennessee).

This clonotype originated in a woman aged 35 to 49 in good health. Some clones in this sample may be carry-over from other donors' samples. The chain carries TRBV28 and TRBJ2-3; TRBD2 aligns across 7 bases. The sample comprised PBMCs. CDR3: CASSTQGAGEGADTQYF. CDR3 DNA: TGTGCCAGCAGTACCCAAGGGGCGGGAGAAGGAGCAGATACGCAGTATTTT.